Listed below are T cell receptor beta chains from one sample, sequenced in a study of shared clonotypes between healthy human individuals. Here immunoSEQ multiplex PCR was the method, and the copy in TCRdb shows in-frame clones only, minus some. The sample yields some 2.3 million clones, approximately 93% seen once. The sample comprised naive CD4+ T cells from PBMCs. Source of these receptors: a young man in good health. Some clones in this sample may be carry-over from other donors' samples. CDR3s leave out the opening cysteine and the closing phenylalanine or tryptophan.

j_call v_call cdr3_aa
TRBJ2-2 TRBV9 ASSVVGSGVGELF
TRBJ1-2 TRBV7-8 ASSPGQGYGYT
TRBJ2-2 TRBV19 ATAGLANTGELF
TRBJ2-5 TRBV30 AWGRQLQETQY
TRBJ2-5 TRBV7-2 ASSFSGRSKTQY
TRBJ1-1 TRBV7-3 ASSSTRGTEAF
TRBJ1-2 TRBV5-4 ASTLGGALGYT
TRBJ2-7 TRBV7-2 ASSLVLYEQY
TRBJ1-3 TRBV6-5 ASSYSGGSGNTIY
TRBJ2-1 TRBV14 ASAGTSGLNEQF
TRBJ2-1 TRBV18 ASSPGLAYEQF
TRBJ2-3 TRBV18 ASSPGTDITDTQY
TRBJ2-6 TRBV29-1 SVSGYSGANVLT
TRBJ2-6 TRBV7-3 ASSRGQGTSGANVLT
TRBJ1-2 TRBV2 AGSIRGNYGYT
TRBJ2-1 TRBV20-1 SGQIGQF
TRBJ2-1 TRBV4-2 ASSPDGRGYNEQF
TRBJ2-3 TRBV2 AGGGTSGRGDTQY
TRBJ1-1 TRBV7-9 ASSLRGDTEAF
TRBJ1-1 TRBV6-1 ASSLGGWTEAF
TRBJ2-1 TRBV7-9 ASSLASGRAIYEQF
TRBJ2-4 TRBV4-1 ASSQEGGQGLLAKNIQY
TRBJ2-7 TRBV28 ASHKPPGREAYEQY
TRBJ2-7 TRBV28 ASSLVMPGSSYEQY
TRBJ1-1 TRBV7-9 ASSPPNTEAF
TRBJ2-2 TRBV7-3 ASSSTLGAGELF
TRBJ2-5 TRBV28 ASSFYRVGQETQY
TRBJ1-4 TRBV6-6 ASSLRGASGEKLF